These 24 T cell receptor beta chains came from one sample sequenced in a study of control samples from healthy donors and cancer patients. Here immunoSEQ multiplex PCR was the method, and the copy in TCRdb shows in-frame clones only, minus some. Of around 97,000 clones listed, 75% to 90% are singletons. Sequencing input: PBMCs. The receptors shown here come from a man in his sixties with lung cancer.

V is TRBV3-1 (or the pseudogene TRBV3-2) and J is TRBJ1-3; D unresolved. Germline assignment: CDR1 LGHDT and CDR2 YNNKEL (reference sequence). The CDR3 extends over 12 amino acids. Deletions cut 3 bases from V and 4 bases from J, with 4 bases between. The CDR3, as DNA: TGTGCCAGCAGCCACACCGGAAACACCATATATTTT. It encodes CASSHTGNTIYF.

The genes are TRBV7-9 and TRBJ1-6; the D gene is possibly TRBD1 (5 bases). This CDR3 has 13 residues. Germline V gene data show CDR1 as SEHNR and CDR2 as FQNEAQ (reference sequence). V was trimmed by 8 bases and J by 9 bases, leaving 14 bases between them. The CDR3 nucleotides read TGTGCCAGCTCGGGGCAGGGAGGTTCACCCCTCCACTTT. Translation: CASSGQGGSPLHF.

The chain links TRBV6-5 to TRBJ1-1; D gene uncertain. The germline V gene has CDR1 MNHEY and CDR2 SVGAGI. V was cut by 2 bases and J by 6 bases, with 10 bases left in between. The CDR3 contains 13 residues. DNA for the CDR3: TGTGCCAGCAGTTACGGGCCCGACGCTGAAGCTTTCTTT. Translated: CASSYGPDAEAFF.

V and J are TRBV18 and TRBJ1-5, with D possibly TRBD1 on 6 matching bases. The CDR3 runs 13 residues. With 6 bases removed from V and 6 bases from J, the gap between germline ends came to 12 bases. Germline-derived CDR1 and CDR2 are KGHSH and LQKENI. As DNA, the CDR3 is TGTGCCAGCTCCCCCGGGGACATTCAGCCCCAGCATTTT. Amino acid sequence: CASSPGDIQPQHF.

This clone was counted only a few times. The chain links TRBV29-1 to TRBJ1-1; 8 bases line up with TRBD1. Germline lookup yields CDR1 SQVTM and CDR2 ANQGSEA. Trimming removed 6 bases from V and 1 base from J; junction bases left unmatched: 7. There are 14 residues in the CDR3. This chain's CDR3 is CSVDQGAKNTEAFF. In nucleotides, the CDR3 is TGCAGCGTAGACCAGGGGGCTAAGAACACTGAAGCTTTCTTT. Supplemented by reference TRBV29-1 and TRBJ1-1, the full variable domain reads SAVISQKPSRDICQRGTSLTIQCQVDSQVTMMFWYRQQPGQSLTLIATANQGSEATYESGFVIDKFPISRPNLTFSTLTVSNMSPEDSSIYLCSVDQGAKNTEAFFGQGTRLTVV.

The chain employs TRBV7-2 and TRBJ1-1; tentative D call: TRBD1 (5 bases). The CDR3 is made up of 15 amino acids. The V gene lost 6 bases and the J gene lost 1 base, with 15 bases spanning the gap. In germline, CDR1 is SGHTA, CDR2 FQGNSA. The CDR3 sequence: CASRVMGEGNTEAFF. The CDR3, as DNA: TGTGCCAGCAGAGTGATGGGGGAGGGGAACACTGAAGCTTTCTTT.

The rearrangement uses TRBV7-9 and TRBJ1-2; a possible D gene is TRBD1 (5 bases). Germline CDR1 is SEHNR and CDR2 is FQNEAQ (reference sequence). The CDR3 length is 14 residues. V was cut by 3 bases and J by 8 bases, with 16 bases left in between. CDR3 DNA sequence: TGTGCCAGCAGCTTCAGGGACGAGAAGAGAGGCTACACCTTC. Translating it yields CASSFRDEKRGYTF.

The chain joins TRBV4-2 to TRBJ2-7; D unclear. V lost 0 bases, J lost 4 bases, and 1 base lay in between. In germline, CDR1 is LGHNA, CDR2 YNFKEQ. The length of the CDR3 is 11 residues. CDR3 bases: TGTGCCAGCAGCCAAGATTACGAGCAGTACTTC. Its translation: CASSQDYEQYF.

The V gene is TRBV6-4, the J gene TRBJ1-1, with 7 bases fitting TRBD1. CDR1 MRHNA and CDR2 SNTAGT come from the germline V gene. The J segment lost 4 bases and the V segment lost 5 bases, leaving 7 bases of the junction unmatched. CDR3 length equals 14 residues. This CDR3 is CASSLQGSGTEAFF. As DNA, the CDR3 is TGTGCCAGCAGTCTACAGGGGAGTGGCACTGAAGCTTTCTTT.

The chain has TRBV12-5 and TRBJ2-4; unclear D gene. CDR1 LGHNT and CDR2 FRNRAP come from the germline V gene. CDR3 length: 18 amino acids. Deletions cut 0 bases from V and 0 bases from J, with 15 bases between. In nucleotides, the CDR3 is TGTGCTAGTGGTTTGGTACCTGACGGTAAGCTAGCCAAAAACATTCAGTACTTC. Residues: CASGLVPDGKLAKNIQYF.

This clone was detected only a few times. This specimen includes other DNA sequences encoding the same CDR3. V usage is TRBV5-1 and J usage is TRBJ1-4, with D hard to call. The germline CDR1 and CDR2 sequences are SGHRS and YFSETQ. The CDR3 loop spans 17 amino acids. V shed 0 bases and J shed 3 bases, with 15 bases lying between them. CDR3 in amino acids: CASSLGRLLVSNEKLFF. In DNA form, the CDR3 reads TGCGCCAGCAGCTTGGGTAGGCTCCTGGTATCTAATGAAAAACTGTTTTTT.

This clone turned up a few times. This chain uses TRBV5-1 with TRBJ1-2; no clear D. With 0 bases removed from V and 6 bases from J, the gap between germline ends came to 9 bases. CDR3 length equals 13 residues. Germline V CDR1 and CDR2: SGHRS, YFSETQ. The CDR3 DNA reads TGCGCCAGCAGCTTGGTAGGCAGCCATGGCTACACCTTC. Translation: CASSLVGSHGYTF.

This sequence joins TRBV7-3 and TRBJ2-2, with a weak D call TRBD1 (5 bases). V lost 5 bases to trimming and J lost 0 bases, with 10 bases between them. Germline CDR1 is SGHTA and CDR2 is FQGTGA. CDR3 length equals 15 residues. In nucleotides, the CDR3 is TGTGCCAGCAGCCCTACAGGACCGAACACCGGGGAGCTGTTTTTT. Translation gives CASSPTGPNTGELFF.

The chain recombines TRBV24-1 with TRBJ1-2; TRBD1 might be the D (5 bases). V was clipped by 4 bases and J by 4 bases, with 18 bases between them. In germline, CDR1 is KGHDR, CDR2 SFDVKD. The CDR3 totals 16 residues. Written as DNA, the CDR3 is TGTGCCACCAGTGAGACTAGGGACGGGGAAAGCTATGGCTACACCTTC. Protein sequence: CATSETRDGESYGYTF.

The chain is built from TRBV4-1 and TRBJ1-6; D not certain. There are 17 residues in the CDR3. Trimming took 0 bases from V and 6 from J, leaving 15 bases between them. CDR1 is MGHRA, CDR2 YSYEKL, per germline. CDR3 DNA: TGCGCCAGCAGCCAAGAGCCCGTTTTGGTGGGTAATTCACCCCTCCACTTT. This codes for CASSQEPVLVGNSPLHF.

This clone was observed a single time. The chain carries TRBV7-9 and TRBJ1-5, with D possibly matching TRBD1 (5 bases). The CDR3 is 14 amino acids. V gave up 6 bases and J gave up 0 bases, with 9 bases separating them. Germline V gives CDR1 SEHNR, CDR2 FQNEAQ (reference sequence). CDR3 sequence: CASSLQGSNQPQHF. The CDR3 DNA reads as TGTGCCAGCAGTTTGCAGGGTAGCAATCAGCCCCAGCATTTT.

J is TRBJ2-7 and V is TRBV9; D might be TRBD1 (5 bases). Germline CDR1 reads SGDLS; CDR2 reads YYNGEE. This CDR3 has 13 amino acids. V shed 7 bases and J shed 3 bases, with 14 bases lying between them. The CDR3 region is CASSGRVGYEQYF. CDR3 in DNA: TGTGCCAGCTCAGGCAGGGTAGGCTACGAGCAGTACTTC.

The genes are TRBV10-1 and TRBJ1-1; D call uncertain. Trimming pared 2 bases from V and 2 bases from J, leaving 6 bases between. Germline V gene sequence: CDR1 WNHNN, CDR2 SYGVQD (reference sequence). This CDR3 is built from 13 residues. The CDR3 region is CASSEDGNTEAFF. CDR3 nucleotides: TGCGCCAGCAGTGAGGACGGTAACACTGAAGCTTTCTTT.

The V call is TRBV6-2 or TRBV6-3, the J call TRBJ1-1; 7 bases are a match to TRBD1. The CDR3 is made up of 14 amino acids. With 2 bases clipped from V and 4 bases from J, the junction kept 4 bases outside the gene matches. Germline values: CDR1 MNHEY, CDR2 SVGEGT. The DNA for the CDR3 is TGTGCCAGCAGTTACCCGACAGGGACCACTGAAGCTTTCTTT. Its translation is CASSYPTGTTEAFF.

In this sample, this clone turned up once. The chain couples TRBV3-1 (or the pseudogene TRBV3-2) to TRBJ1-3, with D unclear. Germline loops: CDR1 LGHDT, CDR2 YNNKEL (reference sequence). The CDR3 covers 14 residues. V lost 6 bases to trimming and J lost 0 bases, with 9 bases between them. The CDR3: CASRRGASGNTIYF. CDR3 in DNA: TGTGCCAGCAGGCGGGGAGCCTCTGGAAACACCATATATTTT.

The chain recombines TRBV30 with TRBJ1-2, with 9 bases lining up with TRBD1. V was pared by 0 bases and J by 5 bases, with 4 bases of the junction left unmatched. This CDR3 is 14 amino acids long. Germline V lookup: CDR1 GTSNPN, CDR2 SVGIG (reference sequence). CDR3 amino acids: CAWSVGQGIYGYTF. For the CDR3, the DNA is TGTGCCTGGAGTGTAGGACAGGGGATTTATGGCTACACCTTC.

The V call is TRBV12-3 or TRBV12-4, the J call TRBJ1-2; D uncertain. The CDR3 totals 13 residues. V was shortened by 7 bases and J by 6 bases, with 15 bases between the two germline ends. The CDR3 loop reads CASKVQVADGYTF. DNA of the CDR3: TGTGCCAGCAAGGTTCAGGTAGCGGATGGCTACACCTTC.

The chain uses TRBV3-1 (or the pseudogene TRBV3-2) and TRBJ1-5; D is undetermined. V lost 5 bases to trimming and J lost 3 bases, with 8 bases between them. The V gene's germline CDR1 is LGHDT and CDR2 YNNKEL (reference sequence). The CDR3 has 13 residues. The CDR3 reads CASSKGANQPQHF. As DNA, the CDR3 is TGTGCCAGCAGCAAGGGAGCCAATCAGCCCCAGCATTTT.

The chain combines TRBV20-1 with TRBJ2-3; 8 bases map to TRBD1. Unmatched junction bases numbered 11, after V lost 6 bases and J lost 15 bases. Germline V gene data show CDR1 as DFQATT and CDR2 as SNEGSKA (reference sequence). The CDR3 covers 11 residues. CDR3 sequence: CSAPNPDRVYF. The CDR3 DNA is TGCAGTGCACCGAACCCGGACAGGGTCTATTTT.